What follows is one T cell receptor (beta chain) and its context. This record belongs to a study of blood T cell repertoires in COVID-19. Study information: Acute and convalescent COVID-19 samples came from the United States, Italy and Spain. T cells, B-cell-depleted T cells, or PBMCs supplied cDNA or gDNA.

CDR3 size: 13 residues. V was pared by 3 bases and J by 1 base, with 7 bases between. CDR1 MGHRA and CDR2 YSYEKL come from the germline V gene. Here immunoSEQ multiplex PCR was the method, and the copy in TCRdb shows in-frame clones only, minus some. The sample shows roughly 190,000 clones, approximately 84% of them seen only once. V gene TRBV4-1 combines with J gene TRBJ2-7; D is unresolved. The source material was peripheral blood. This clonotype originated in a woman aged 70 to 79 with active or convalescent COVID-19. The CDR3 is CASSHAGSYEQYF. In DNA, the CDR3 is TGCGCCAGCAGCCATGCCGGGTCCTACGAGCAGTACTTC.